This T cell receptor beta chain was captured by sequencing in a study of cytomegalovirus exposure and HLA in healthy donors. A multiplex PCR was run with 60 Vbeta primers and 13 Jbeta primers. Some clones are missing from TCRdb's copy, which holds only in-frame ones; the method was immunoSEQ multiplex PCR. The table shows about 260,000 clones, with approximately 85% occurring only once. General study points: TCR sequences were mostly rare, though some public TCRs occurred in many donors. The authors listed 164 TCR beta chains as cytomegalovirus-associated.

In the case of this clone: Its antigen remains unknown.

CDR1 SEHNR and CDR2 FQNEAQ come from the germline V gene (reference sequence). The CDR3 sequence is 18 residues long. Trimming took 11 bases from V and 0 from J; bases not matched to a gene: 18. The origin of this receptor is a woman aged 40 to 50 in good health and CMV-seropositive. Input material: PBMCs. The chain links TRBV7-9 to TRBJ1-3; 8 positions agree with TRBD1. CDR3 coding DNA: TGTGCCTATCCCGGGGTAATAGGACAGGGCCGCTCTGGAAACACCATATATTTT. This sequence encodes CAYPGVIGQGRSGNTIYF.